This T cell receptor beta chain was profiled in a study of T cell responses to AZD1222 COVID-19 vaccine. Points from the study as a whole: Donors were mostly white British, more females; clonal diversity possibly underestimated. At baseline, seropositivity was found in only a handful of AZD1222 recipients. Vaccine-related CD4 TCRs covered spike, predominating at 160-218 and 743-854.

The germline CDR1 and CDR2 sequences are SGHRS and YFSETQ. The CDR3 is 15 residues long. Trimming shortened V by 0 bases and J by 4 bases, and 11 bases separated the two germline ends. To note about this clone: The antigen remains unidentified.

The protocol was immunoSEQ multiplex PCR, while the TCRdb copy is restricted to in-frame clones and leaves out a portion. The sample holds some 150,000 clones, around 89% seen once. This material consisted of peripheral blood, taken 28 days after the second dose of the MenACWY control vaccine. This receptor was identified in an adult who received the MenACWY meningococcal vaccine as a control. The chain employs TRBV5-1 and TRBJ2-1; no firm D call. This CDR3 reads CASSLGATRYNEQFF. The CDR3 nucleotides are TGCGCCAGCAGCTTGGGGGCGACACGTTACAATGAGCAGTTCTTC.